These 30 T cell receptor beta chains came from one sample sequenced in a study of ipilimumab plus nivolumab after autologous stem cell transplantation. The table came from immunoSEQ multiplex PCR; TCRdb's copy has only in-frame clones and leaves some out. In the table there are roughly 45,000 clones, roughly 84% of which are singletons. The sample was PBMCs, taken in a trial of ipilimumab plus nivolumab as post-transplant consolidation. The receptors originated from a male donor with multiple myeloma.

This chain joins TRBV10-1 and TRBJ2-3; D possibly corresponds to TRBD2 (5 bases). V lost 4 bases and J 4 bases, leaving 12 bases between the germline ends. Germline lookup yields CDR1 WNHNN and CDR2 SYGVQD (reference sequence). CDR3 length: 14 amino acids. This CDR3 is CASSGGRIADTQYF. The CDR3 DNA is TGCGCCAGCAGTGGAGGGAGAATTGCAGATACGCAGTATTTT.

This clone turned up a few times. The chain is built from TRBV6-5 and TRBJ2-7; 8 bases are a match to TRBD1. V was clipped by 8 bases and J by 2 bases; unmatched bases: 8. The germline V gene has CDR1 MNHEY and CDR2 SVGAGI. The CDR3 sequence is 14 residues long. The CDR3 loop reads CASGLQGATYEQYF. The CDR3 DNA reads TGTGCCAGCGGCCTCCAGGGGGCGACCTACGAGCAGTACTTC.

The rearrangement uses TRBV5-1 and TRBJ1-4, with 7 bases lining up with TRBD1. Unmatched junction bases numbered 6, after V lost 3 bases and J lost 4 bases. This CDR3 contains 15 residues. Germline V gene data show CDR1 as SGHRS and CDR2 as YFSETQ. Here the CDR3 reads CASSSGQYFNEKLFF. The CDR3 DNA sequence: TGCGCCAGCAGCTCGGGACAGTATTTTAATGAAAAACTGTTTTTT.

The genes are TRBV28 and TRBJ1-1, with unresolved D. The CDR3 has 13 residues. The germline V gene encodes CDR1 MDHEN and CDR2 SYDVKM. Trimming stripped 5 bases from V and 6 bases from J, with 13 bases between. The CDR3 region is CASSPPGSSEAFF. The DNA for the CDR3 is TGTGCCAGCAGTCCCCCGGGGTCCTCTGAAGCTTTCTTT.

The chain recombines TRBV28 with TRBJ2-2, with 12 bases that match TRBD2. The germline V gene encodes CDR1 MDHEN and CDR2 SYDVKM. J lost 7 bases, V lost 8 bases, and 8 bases had no gene match. This CDR3 has 15 residues. The DNA of the CDR3 is TGTGCCAGCCTCCTAGCGGGAGGGCGTAACGGGGAGCTGTTTTTT. Amino acids: CASLLAGGRNGELFF.

The V call is TRBV5-4, the J call TRBJ2-1, with TRBD2 matching over 9 bases. J gave up 4 bases and V 4 bases, and 9 bases lay outside the gene matches. Germline CDR1 SGHNT, CDR2 YYREEE (reference sequence). This CDR3 has 16 amino acids. CDR3: CASSHITSGPYNEQFF. DNA for the CDR3: TGTGCCAGCAGCCACATTACTAGCGGGCCTTACAATGAGCAGTTCTTC.

This chain uses TRBV9 with TRBJ1-1; D is perhaps TRBD1 (6 bases). Trimming shortened V by 0 bases and J by 0 bases, and 15 bases separated the two germline ends. Germline CDR1 and CDR2: SGDLS and YYNGEE. There are 17 residues in the CDR3. The CDR3 protein is CASSVGFREGVNTEAFF. The CDR3 DNA reads as TGTGCCAGCAGCGTAGGATTCAGAGAGGGGGTGAACACTGAAGCTTTCTTT.

This chain uses TRBV5-6 with TRBJ2-7; perhaps D is TRBD1 or TRBD2 (6 bases each). Per germline, CDR1 SGHDT and CDR2 YYEEEE. The CDR3 sequence is 15 residues long. V was clipped by 1 base and J by 3 bases, with 14 bases between them. This CDR3 reads CASSLSPEGVYEQYF. DNA for the CDR3: TGTGCCAGCAGCTTGAGCCCGGAGGGGGTCTACGAGCAGTACTTC.

The rearrangement uses TRBV9 and TRBJ1-5; D remains ambiguous. CDR3 length: 13 residues. V lost 0 bases and J 7 bases, leaving 8 bases between the germline ends. Germline V lookup: CDR1 SGDLS, CDR2 YYNGEE. The CDR3 loop reads CASSVGSEQPQHF. Here the CDR3 DNA reads TGTGCCAGCAGCGTAGGCTCAGAACAGCCCCAGCATTTT. Supplemented by reference TRBV9 and TRBJ1-5, the full variable domain reads DSGVTQTPKHLITATGQRVTLRCSPRSGDLSVYWYQQSLDQGLQFLIQYYNGEERAKGNILERFSAQQFPDLHSELNLSSLELGDSALYFCASSVGSEQPQHFGDGTRLSIL.

The chain combines TRBV7-2 with TRBJ2-3, with TRBD2 matching over 12 bases. The CDR3 totals 17 residues. Germline lookup yields CDR1 SGHTA and CDR2 FQGNSA. V lost 2 bases and J lost 6; bases outside the gene matches: 9. This CDR3 is CASSLRASGGAEDTQYF. CDR3 in DNA: TGTGCCAGCAGCTTAAGAGCTAGCGGGGGGGCTGAGGATACGCAGTATTTT.

This chain connects TRBV28 to TRBJ1-1; tentatively, D is TRBD1 (6 bases). This CDR3 is 13 amino acids long. Germline assignment: CDR1 MDHEN and CDR2 SYDVKM. V was shortened by 7 bases and J by 0 bases, with 9 bases between the two germline ends. This CDR3 reads CASKDSMNTEAFF. The DNA for the CDR3 is TGTGCCAGCAAGGACAGCATGAACACTGAAGCTTTCTTT.

This chain joins TRBV7-9 and TRBJ2-3, with TRBD1 as a possible D gene (6 bases). CDR3 length equals 13 residues. Trimming shortened V by 4 bases and J by 9 bases, and 14 bases separated the two germline ends. Germline V gene data show CDR1 as SEHNR and CDR2 as FQNEAQ (reference sequence). The CDR3 DNA is TGTGCCAGCAGCTGGACAGATGGAGACACGCAGTATTTT. Translating it yields CASSWTDGDTQYF. The full variable domain, completed using reference TRBV7-9 and TRBJ2-3, is DTGVSQNPRHKITKRGQNVTFRCDPISEHNRLYWYRQTLGQGPEFLTYFQNEAQLEKSRLLSDRFSAERPKGSFSTLEIQRTEQGDSAMYLCASSWTDGDTQYFGPGTRLTVL.

This clone occurred a few times. This chain links TRBV5-1 with TRBJ1-4; 9 positions match TRBD1. The length of the CDR3 is 14 residues. J lost 8 bases, V lost 4 bases, and 6 bases had no gene match. Looked up from germline, CDR1 is SGHRS and CDR2 is YFSETQ. CDR3 DNA: TGCGCCAGCAGCCCGGGACAGGGCGAAGAAAAACTGTTTTTT. It translates to CASSPGQGEEKLFF.

About this clone: An end of the junction does not agree with germline; a read error may underlie this. The sample has other DNA sequences that encode this CDR3 too. The V and J genes are TRBV7-9 and TRBJ1-1; possible D gene TRBD1, 6 bases. The CDR3 sequence is 13 residues long. The V gene's germline CDR1 is SEHNR and CDR2 FQNEAQ (reference sequence). The CDR3, as DNA: TGTGCCAGCAGCTTGGCAGGGGCCACTGAGGCTTTCTTT. Encoded protein: CASSLAGATEAFF.

V and J are TRBV5-6 and TRBJ1-1; possibly TRBD1 for D (6 bases). V was shortened by 4 bases and J by 4 bases, with 14 bases between the two germline ends. Germline V gene data show CDR1 as SGHDT and CDR2 as YYEEEE. The CDR3 totals 14 residues. Here the CDR3 DNA reads TGTGCCAGCAGCGTACAGGGCATGCTCACTGAAGCTTTCTTT. Its translation is CASSVQGMLTEAFF.

The genes are TRBV5-1 and TRBJ2-3; 13 nucleotides match TRBD2. CDR3 length: 18 amino acids. Germline CDR1 and CDR2: SGHRS and YFSETQ. With 3 bases clipped from V and 3 bases from J, the junction kept 10 bases outside the gene matches. The CDR3: CASSWKEGTSGVTDTQYF. CDR3 nucleotide sequence: TGCGCCAGCAGCTGGAAAGAAGGGACTAGCGGGGTAACAGATACGCAGTATTTT.

This clone was detected once. The chain recombines TRBV6-5 with TRBJ1-5; the D is unclear. Germline-derived CDR1 and CDR2 are MNHEY and SVGAGI. The CDR3 covers 13 residues. V was clipped by 5 bases and J by 5 bases, with 10 bases between them. The CDR3 nucleotides read TGTGCCAGCAGTCCTCTTGGCGATCAGCCCCAGCATTTT. This encodes CASSPLGDQPQHF.

J is TRBJ1-4 and V is TRBV5-5; no clear D. V gave up 4 bases and J gave up 6 bases, with 22 bases separating them. Per germline, CDR1 SGHKS and CDR2 YYEKEE (reference sequence). This CDR3 region has 17 residues. CDR3 residues: CASSGNSTGRRDEKLFF. DNA of the CDR3: TGTGCCAGCAGCGGAAACTCGACTGGAAGGCGAGATGAAAAACTGTTTTTT.

The rearrangement uses TRBV5-1 and TRBJ2-7; tentative D call: TRBD1 (6 bases). In germline, CDR1 is SGHRS, CDR2 YFSETQ. The CDR3 length is 13 residues. Trimming stripped 0 bases from V and 5 bases from J, with 9 bases between. For the CDR3, the DNA is TGCGCCAGCAGCTTGGCAGGGGTCAACGAGCAGTACTTC. This gives the protein CASSLAGVNEQYF.

The chain couples TRBV18 to TRBJ1-5; a possible D gene is TRBD1 (6 bases). CDR1 is KGHSH and CDR2 is LQKENI in the germline V gene. This CDR3 contains 14 residues. The V and J ends lost 5 bases and 6 bases respectively, with 14 bases between them. The CDR3 coding sequence is TGTGCCAGCTCAGCTGACAGGATCGGTCAGCCCCAGCATTTT. This encodes CASSADRIGQPQHF.

This chain joins TRBV19 and TRBJ2-2; 7 bases match TRBD1. Germline CDR1 LNHDA, CDR2 SQIVND (reference sequence). V trimming: 2 bases; J trimming: 7 bases; junction bases outside the gene matches: 13. This CDR3 is 17 amino acids long. The CDR3 DNA follows: TGTGCCAGTAGTATACCCCGGGCAGGGGGTTTGGGCGGGGAGCTGTTTTTT. Translating it yields CASSIPRAGGLGGELFF.

The CDR3 loop reads CAWTANYGYTF. CDR3 nucleotide sequence: TGTGCCTGGACAGCAAACTATGGCTACACCTTC. The rearrangement links TRBV30 to TRBJ1-2; the D is unclear. Germline CDR1 and CDR2: GTSNPN and SVGIG (reference sequence). Trimming stripped 4 bases from V and 2 bases from J, with 5 bases between. This CDR3 comprises 11 residues.

The chain uses TRBV7-2 and TRBJ2-7, with D possibly TRBD1 on 6 matching bases. The germline V gene encodes CDR1 SGHTA and CDR2 FQGNSA. The CDR3 length is 15 residues. The V end was cut by 5 bases, the J end by 0 bases, with 14 bases between. The CDR3 coding sequence is TGTGCCAGCAGCCTCCTATGGACAGCCTCCTACGAGCAGTACTTC. Amino acids: CASSLLWTASYEQYF.

This clone was observed a handful of times. The J gene is TRBJ1-5, the V gene TRBV19; weak D call: TRBD1 (5 bases). This CDR3 has 13 amino acids. Trimming stripped 3 bases from V and 7 bases from J, with 10 bases between. CDR1 and CDR2 (germline): LNHDA, SQIVND (reference sequence). As DNA, the CDR3 is TGTGCCAGTAGTATCTCAGGGTCGCAGCCCCAGCATTTT. Its translation: CASSISGSQPQHF.

The chain couples TRBV6-6 to TRBJ1-1; D perhaps matches TRBD1 (5 bases). Germline V lookup: CDR1 MNHNY, CDR2 SVGAGI (reference sequence). Between the trimmed V and J ends, which lost 3 bases and 11 bases, there was a span of 10 bases. There are 11 residues in the CDR3. The CDR3 nucleotides are TGTGCCAGCAGTTATGTGGGGGTTGCTTTCTTT. This encodes CASSYVGVAFF.

The J gene is TRBJ2-4, the V gene TRBV6-4; 7 bases map to TRBD2. The CDR3 spans 14 residues. The germline gives CDR1 MRHNA, CDR2 SNTAGT. The ends lost 3 bases at V and 8 bases at J; junction bases unmatched: 7. This chain's CDR3 is CASSESWGGDIQYF. The DNA of the CDR3 is TGTGCCAGCAGTGAGTCCTGGGGAGGGGACATTCAGTACTTC.

This clone was seen only a few times. The V gene is TRBV4-1, the J gene TRBJ1-2; D gene unclear. This CDR3 is 15 amino acids long. CDR1 and CDR2 (germline): MGHRA, YSYEKL. Trimming removed 1 base at V and 5 bases at J, with 14 bases between. CDR3 DNA: TGCGCCAGCAGCCAAGGAAGGGAGGAAAGGTATGGCTACACCTTC. The encoded protein is CASSQGREERYGYTF.

The chain links TRBV9 to TRBJ2-1; 7 bases fit TRBD2. The germline V gene encodes CDR1 SGDLS and CDR2 YYNGEE. The CDR3 totals 16 residues. Unmatched junction bases numbered 8, after V lost 0 bases and J lost 5 bases. Here the CDR3 reads CASSVAGLAVDNEQFF. CDR3 DNA sequence: TGTGCCAGCAGCGTAGCGGGTCTAGCGGTGGACAATGAGCAGTTCTTC.

This chain joins TRBV7-9 and TRBJ1-1; possible D gene TRBD1, 6 bases. With 4 bases removed from V and 0 bases from J, the gap between germline ends came to 15 bases. The CDR3 extends over 16 amino acids. Per germline, CDR1 SEHNR and CDR2 FQNEAQ (reference sequence). The CDR3 sequence: CASSSPLQGLNTEAFF. Written as DNA, the CDR3 is TGTGCCAGCAGCTCCCCTCTACAGGGTTTGAACACTGAAGCTTTCTTT.

CDR3 sequence (DNA): TGTGCCAGTAGTTCTTGGGCCAATGAGCAGTTCTTC. This gives the protein CASSSWANEQFF. J is TRBJ2-1 and V is TRBV19, with D unclear. The CDR3 runs to 12 residues. Trimming pared 5 bases from V and 6 bases from J, leaving 8 bases between. Germline V CDR1 and CDR2: LNHDA, SQIVND (reference sequence).